This T cell receptor (beta chain) was retrieved from a study of T cells in Graves' hyperthyroidism and ophthalmopathy (dated by TCRdb to between 2018 and 2021). For context, the study as a whole: TCR V-J signatures able to tell the groups apart were searched for in a discovery cohort of 90 to 100 patients, of whom fewer than 45 had Graves' ophthalmopathy and 57 had stable Graves' hyperthyroidism. Prospective prediction of ophthalmopathy was tested in an independent validation cohort consisting of 18 hyperthyroidism patients and approximately 16 patients who later progressed to ophthalmopathy. The 100 discovery patients were divided at random into training and test sets in a 7:3 ratio. In more than 5 Graves' hyperthyroidism patients, the study also compared T-cell repertoires from thyroid tissue with T-cell repertoires from blood. Once sampling was done, hyperthyroidism patients were given methimazole at a starting dose of 30 mg daily, whereas ophthalmopathy patients were given high-dose intravenous methylprednisolone. TCR Vbeta CDR3 sequencing of 120 to 150 peripheral blood samples (43 ophthalmopathy, roughly 74 hyperthyroidism and some 17 progressor patients) is reported in the paper. Broad study findings and their caveats: In validation, the model predicted progression to ophthalmopathy a median of roughly 6.5 months before onset, with approximately 68% sensitivity and roughly 73% specificity. No statistical method was used to fix the sample size in advance, and group allocation was not hidden from the investigators. Most expanded thyroid clonotypes (frequency above 0.001) were also detected in blood, a finding suggesting that blood repertoires may reflect thyroid immune responses. A 13 V-J signature model separated ophthalmopathy from stable hyperthyroidism, with around 88% sensitivity and 81% to 83% specificity in cross-validation and 80%/75% in testing.

CDR1 and CDR2 are read off the germline V gene as SQVTM and ANQGSEA. Including the terminal cysteine and phenylalanine, the CDR3 comprises 13 residues. The only DNA kept is the CDR3, 39 bases in frame from the first base. Trimming leaves V shorter by 7 bases and J shorter by 2 bases, with the junction holding 6 bases beyond the gene matches. Stable Graves' hyperthyroidism was defined as the absence of progression to ophthalmopathy over 18 months of follow-up. Hyperthyroidism patients were aged 18 to 65 years and newly diagnosed, with disease duration of less than 2 months. Any patient with an uncontrolled infection, another autoimmune disease, pregnancy or lactation was excluded. Diagnoses were based on clinical symptoms, serum thyroxine and TRAb, thyroid ultrasound and orbital computed tomography. Total RNA was extracted using Trizol reagent, and RNA quality was assessed on an Agilent 2100 Bioanalyzer.

TCR beta CDR3 regions were amplified from RNA transcripts. A first-round RT-PCR of the TCR CDR3 used the HTBI primer set with the Qiagen OneStep RT-PCR kit. The libraries were constructed in a second round of multiplex PCR and then size-selected and purified. Sequencing of the libraries was done on an Illumina HiSeq2000 using paired-end 100 bp reads. As for the authors' bioinformatics: SOAPnuke was used to process the raw data, throwing out any read that contained adapters or uncalled bases, had a mean Phred below 15, or lacked an exact constant-primer or identifier match. COPE v1.2.5 was used to merge the high-quality paired reads, and each unique nucleotide sequence was defined as a clonotype. MiTCR v1.1 was used to align the clonotypes against IMGT TRBV, TRBD and TRBJ reference segments. The analysis included only V-J combinations with a frequency above 0.0001, which together covered around 99% of the repertoires. The TCS score was defined as the ratio of F50 (clonal expansion) to E x V (chaos), calculated using BLOSUM62-based TCRdist between CDR3 peptides within each V-J. Welch's t-statistics and random forest reduced fewer than 600 V-J features to about 13, which were used in a naive Bayes classifier (R e1071). The public sequencing data were trimmed at Q25 with fastp and processed into clonotypes with MiXCR by TCRdb, which kept only in-frame beta chains. Each CDR3 protein gets just one entry, which takes the most common genes and DNA from the rows behind it. The V and J calls, along with clone size, are taken from TCRdb and not from the paper's own processing. This sample has hundreds of thousands of distinct CDR3 sequences in its table, and about 45% of those were observed once. The top ten constitute about 8.2% of the sample.

This clonotype has at least ten counts. What antigen it recognizes has not been identified. No quality values exist for individual bases; no much larger clone is one base distant. The receptor chain draws on TRBV29-1 and TRBJ1-2; TRBD1 matches 8 bases in the middle. The sample was peripheral blood or thyroid tissue (not recorded which). The origin of this receptor is a woman aged 18-29 years with Graves' hyperthyroidism. Donor details come from another sample of the same person, matched by shared clones. CDR3 protein: CSDEGQVNYGYTF. The sequenced DNA: TGCAGCGACGAGGGACAGGTAAACTATGGCTACACCTTC.